This T cell receptor beta chain was sequenced during a study of siplizumab effects on memory and regulatory T cells. Assays were performed on 10^5 or so TCR templates per sample. Here immunoSEQ multiplex PCR was the method, and the copy in TCRdb shows in-frame clones only, minus some. The sample carries tens of thousands of clones, around 90% recorded once. This CDR3 has 13 amino acids. The V gene's germline CDR1 is SNHLY and CDR2 FYNNEI. Unmatched junction bases numbered 6, after V lost 6 bases and J lost 6 bases. About this clone: Its antigen is not identified.

Whole-study findings and limits: Of the proliferating CD4+ or CD8+ clones, roughly 75-96% lacked a naive or memory phenotype that could be assigned. Naive T cells seemed more diverse than memory cells and seemed major alloresponse contributors.

Sequencing was carried out using CD8+ T cells sorted from blood. The sequence derives from a human donor in good health. The genes are TRBV2 and TRBJ1-2, with 8 bases fitting TRBD1. The CDR3 here is CASSLGTGHGYTF. The CDR3 DNA reads as TGTGCCAGCAGCCTAGGGACAGGACATGGCTACACCTTC. The variable domain in full, completed from reference TRBV2 and TRBJ1-2, reads EPEVTQTPSHQVTQMGQEVILRCVPISNHLYFYWYRQILGQKVEFLVSFYNNEISEKSEIFDDQFSVERPDGSNFTLKIRSTKLEDSAMYFCASSLGTGHGYTFGSGTRLTVV.